The 25 T cell receptor beta chains reported below all come from one sample, sequenced in a study of T cells in Graves' hyperthyroidism and ophthalmopathy. Amplified TCR beta CDR3 regions came from RNA transcripts. Primed by the HTBI set, a first-round RT-PCR was run on the TCR CDR3. TCRdb processed the multiplex PCR reads anew with MiXCR; each CDR3 protein has one entry. The sample lists about 400,000 distinct CDR3 sequences, 15% to 17% occurring once. Sequencing used blood. These receptors all come from a young woman with Graves' hyperthyroidism that later progressed to Graves' ophthalmopathy.

J is TRBJ2-1 and V is TRBV11-3, with 12 positions matching TRBD2. The junction had 4 bases not matched to a gene; V was cut back by 2 bases and J by 5 bases. CDR1 is SGHNT and CDR2 is YENEEA in the germline V gene. The CDR3 spans 16 residues. The CDR3 is CASSLQGLAGNNEQFF. For the CDR3, the DNA is TGTGCCAGCAGCTTACAGGGACTAGCGGGTAACAATGAGCAGTTCTTC.

To note about this clonotype: Mismatch with germline at one junction end may stem from a read error. The chain joins TRBV7-9 to TRBJ1-2, with D uncertain. The length of the CDR3 is 11 residues. Germline CDR1 and CDR2: SEHNR and FQNEAQ (reference sequence). The CDR3 DNA reads as TGTGCCAGCAGCTTACTCGGGCCTACAGCCTTC. Protein sequence: CASSLLGPTAF.

This clonotype appeared many times. V is TRBV28 and J is TRBJ2-7; 8 bases match TRBD1. The junction had 7 bases not matched to a gene; V was cut back by 3 bases and J by 3 bases. Germline values: CDR1 MDHEN, CDR2 SYDVKM. The CDR3 loop spans 15 amino acids. The CDR3: CASSLIGQGSYEQYF. The CDR3 bases are TGTGCCAGCAGTTTGATCGGACAGGGAAGCTACGAGCAGTACTTC.

This clonotype was picked up many times. The chain uses TRBV2 and TRBJ1-2; D uncertain. CDR1 is SNHLY and CDR2 is FYNNEI in the germline V gene. The CDR3 is 13 residues long. V lost 6 bases and J 2 bases, leaving 10 bases between the germline ends. CDR3 region: CASSPKENYGYTF. The DNA of the CDR3 is TGTGCCAGCAGCCCCAAGGAAAACTATGGCTACACCTTC.

This clonotype was found a few times. The V and J genes are TRBV10-3 and TRBJ1-1, with D possibly TRBD1 on 5 matching bases. The germline V and J ends were trimmed by 2 bases and 3 bases, with 13 bases remaining between them. Germline CDR1 and CDR2: ENHRY and SYGVKD. The CDR3 covers 15 residues. The DNA of the CDR3 is TGTGCCATCAGTGAGCATATAGGGACCGACACTGAAGCTTTCTTT. The encoded protein is CAISEHIGTDTEAFF.

A few counts support this clonotype. The chain is built from TRBV6-5 and TRBJ2-7, with 7 bases identical to TRBD1. The CDR3 runs to 15 residues. V gave up 3 bases and J gave up 0 bases; unmatched junction bases: 5. Germline V gene sequence: CDR1 MNHEY, CDR2 SVGAGI. CDR3 protein: CASSYRQGSSYEQYF. The CDR3 coding sequence is TGTGCCAGCAGTTATCGACAGGGAAGCTCCTACGAGCAGTACTTC.

This clonotype turned up a few times. The chain is built from TRBV5-6 and TRBJ1-1, with D maybe TRBD1 (6 bases). The CDR3 sequence is 13 residues long. Germline assignment: CDR1 SGHDT and CDR2 YYEEEE. The germline V and J ends were trimmed by 8 bases and 4 bases, with 15 bases remaining between them. In DNA, the CDR3 is TGTGCCAGTACAAACAGGGCGGGCACTGAAGCTTTCTTT. Translating gives CASTNRAGTEAFF.

The chain recombines TRBV20-1 with TRBJ1-6; no definite D call. Trimming shortened V by 6 bases and J by 5 bases, and 26 bases separated the two germline ends. This CDR3 has 18 residues. Germline V gene lookup returns CDR1 DFQATT and CDR2 SNEGSKA (reference sequence). The CDR3 reads CSARRRVRRLINNSPLHF. The DNA of the CDR3 is TGCAGTGCCAGAAGAAGGGTCCGGCGACTGATTAATAATTCACCCCTCCACTTT.

The DNA for the CDR3 is TGTGCCAGCAGCTTACTACAGGGAGATGGCACAGATACGCAGTATTTT. It codes for CASSLLQGDGTDTQYF. The chain couples TRBV7-9 to TRBJ2-3; D may be TRBD1 (6 bases). Trimming took off 2 bases at V and 1 base at J, with 13 bases between the two ends. The CDR3 sequence is 16 residues long. The V gene's germline CDR1 is SEHNR and CDR2 FQNEAQ (reference sequence).

This clonotype was observed many times. V usage is TRBV28 and J usage is TRBJ2-4; 8 bases match TRBD2. V gave up 8 bases and J gave up 0 bases; unmatched junction bases: 6. The CDR3 is 15 residues long. Germline V CDR1 and CDR2: MDHEN, SYDVKM. Here the CDR3 DNA reads TGTGCCAGCTCTAGCGGGTCACTAGCCAAAAACATTCAGTACTTC. Protein sequence: CASSSGSLAKNIQYF.

This clonotype was observed many times. DNA for the CDR3: TGTGCCAGCCAAGCCGGGACAGCTGAAGAGACCCAGTACTTC. It translates to CASQAGTAEETQYF. The chain couples TRBV2 to TRBJ2-5; TRBD1 matches 7 bases. V lost 8 bases and J lost 3; bases outside the gene matches: 9. Germline V gene data show CDR1 as SNHLY and CDR2 as FYNNEI. This CDR3 is built from 14 residues.

CDR3 sequence (DNA): TGTGCCAGCAGTTACTGCGGACTAGCGGCGGGTGAGCAGTACTTC. Translated: CASSYCGLAAGEQYF. The V and J genes are TRBV6-2 or TRBV6-3 and TRBJ2-7, with 10 bases aligning to TRBD2. The CDR3 is 15 amino acids. Germline-derived CDR1 and CDR2 are MNHEY and SVGEGT. Unmatched junction bases numbered 7, after V lost 1 base and J lost 7 bases.

The J gene is TRBJ2-5, the V gene TRBV5-1, with D maybe TRBD2 (6 bases). CDR3 length equals 14 residues. Per the germline V gene, CDR1 is SGHRS and CDR2 is YFSETQ. The germline V and J ends were trimmed by 4 bases and 5 bases, with 15 bases remaining between them. DNA for the CDR3: TGCGCCAGCAGCCCAGACCTTAGCGGTGAGACCCAGTACTTC. It is translated as CASSPDLSGETQYF.

The sample holds a few counts of this clonotype. The V call is TRBV18, the J call TRBJ2-5, with 14 bases fitting TRBD2. CDR1 is KGHSH and CDR2 is LQKENI in the germline V gene. Trimming removed 1 base from V and 2 bases from J; junction bases left unmatched: 9. The CDR3 consists of 19 residues. CDR3 nucleotide sequence: TGTGCCAGCTCACCACAACCGGGACTAGCGGGAGTTTATCAAGAGACCCAGTACTTC. Residues: CASSPQPGLAGVYQETQYF. Full variable domain (missing parts from reference TRBV18 and TRBJ2-5): NAGVMQNPRHLVRRRGQEARLRCSPMKGHSHVYWYRQLPEEGLKFMVYLQKENIIDESGMPKERFSAEFPKEGPSILRIQQVVRGDSAAYFCASSPQPGLAGVYQETQYFGPGTRLLVL.

This clonotype was observed many times. This chain uses TRBV28 with TRBJ1-1, with TRBD1 identical over 7 bases. The CDR3 consists of 14 residues. V shed 7 bases, J shed 5 bases, and the junction held 10 bases outside the gene matches. Germline CDR1 and CDR2: MDHEN and SYDVKM. The CDR3 coding sequence is TGTGCCAGCATCCTTGACAGGGAGGGGACTGAAGCTTTCTTT. Residues: CASILDREGTEAFF.

This clonotype showed up many times. The rearrangement uses TRBV7-8 and TRBJ2-1; the match to TRBD2 covers 10 bases. CDR1 and CDR2 from the germline V gene are SGHVS and FQNEAQ. V lost 4 bases, J lost 8 bases, and 8 bases stayed unmatched. The CDR3 length is 15 residues. CDR3 residues: CASSSTLAGVDEQFF. The CDR3 DNA follows: TGTGCCAGCAGCTCTACCCTAGCGGGAGTCGATGAGCAGTTCTTC.

This clonotype was observed a few times. The chain combines TRBV15 with TRBJ1-3; TRBD1 might be the D (6 bases). The CDR3 runs to 15 residues. V shed 0 bases and J shed 2 bases, with 8 bases lying between them. CDR1 and CDR2 from the germline V gene are LNHNV and YYDKDF (reference sequence). Here the CDR3 DNA reads TGTGCCACCAGCAGAGAGGAGGGGGCTGGAAACACCATATATTTT. Its protein product is CATSREEGAGNTIYF.

This clonotype was seen ten or more times. This chain joins TRBV20-1 and TRBJ1-2; no definite D call. CDR3 length equals 10 residues. Germline CDR1 reads DFQATT; CDR2 reads SNEGSKA (reference sequence). Trimming left V 2 bases short and J 7 bases short, with 5 bases between. The CDR3: CSARFGGYTF. In nucleotides, the CDR3 is TGCAGTGCTAGATTTGGTGGCTACACCTTC.

This clonotype was recorded many times. This rearrangement joins TRBV30 to TRBJ2-7; D may be TRBD1 (6 bases). The CDR3 is made up of 15 amino acids. The germline V gene has CDR1 GTSNPN and CDR2 SVGIG (reference sequence). V was cut by 0 bases and J by 2 bases, with 14 bases left in between. The CDR3, as DNA: TGTGCCTGGAGTGTGGGGCCAGGGACAACCTACGAGCAGTACTTC. Its translation is CAWSVGPGTTYEQYF.

This chain joins TRBV20-1 and TRBJ1-2, with D possibly being TRBD1 (5 bases). Between the trimmed V and J ends, which lost 7 bases and 8 bases, there was a span of 17 bases. From germline, CDR1 is DFQATT and CDR2 SNEGSKA (reference sequence). This CDR3 contains 12 residues. The CDR3 DNA reads TGCAGTGTCGCACGCAGGGAGAACGGCTACACCTTC. Encoded protein: CSVARRENGYTF.

In its sample, this clonotype was seen many times. The gene calls are TRBV3-1 and TRBJ1-2, with 7 bases matching TRBD1. The V gene end was trimmed by 5 bases and the J gene end by 1 base; junction bases not matched to a gene: 19. This CDR3 has 19 residues. The V gene's germline CDR1 is LGHDT and CDR2 YNNKEL (reference sequence). The CDR3 DNA is TGTGCCAGCAGCTCACGGCGATCCGACAGGGCCCTCTTTAACTATGGCTACACCTTC. As protein: CASSSRRSDRALFNYGYTF.

This clonotype was picked up a small number of times. This chain links TRBV27 with TRBJ1-2; D is possibly TRBD1 (5 bases). Germline loops: CDR1 MNHEY, CDR2 SMNVEV (reference sequence). This CDR3 spans 16 amino acids. Trimming removed 2 bases from V and 4 bases from J, with 17 bases in between. CDR3 coding DNA: TGTGCCAGCAGTTTAACACCCCTGGGACGGAGCTATGGCTACACCTTC. Its translation is CASSLTPLGRSYGYTF.

The chain joins TRBV5-1 to TRBJ2-7, with 7 nucleotides matching TRBD1. CDR3 length equals 14 residues. V shed 1 base, J shed 5 bases, and the junction held 6 bases outside the gene matches. Germline V gene sequence: CDR1 SGHRS, CDR2 YFSETQ. The CDR3 region has the DNA TGCGCCAGCAGCTTGCGAGGGGGCCCCCACGAGCAGTACTTC. It yields the protein CASSLRGGPHEQYF. Together with reference TRBV5-1 and TRBJ2-7, the CDR3 gives the full variable domain: KAGVTQTPRYLIKTRGQQVTLSCSPISGHRSVSWYQQTPGQGLQFLFEYFSETQRNKGNFPGRFSGRQFSNSRSEMNVSTLELGDSALYLCASSLRGGPHEQYFGPGTRLTVT.

Concerning this clonotype: This may come from a read error, since a much larger clone is one base off. This rearrangement joins TRBV28 to TRBJ1-3, with D perhaps TRBD1 (6 bases). The CDR3 sequence is 16 residues long. The V end lost 5 bases, the J end lost 0 bases, and 14 bases lay between the germline ends. Germline V lookup: CDR1 MDHEN, CDR2 SYDVKM. CDR3 nucleotides: TGTGCCAGCAGTCCCCTCCTGACAGGCTCTGGAAACACCATATATTTT. Protein sequence: CASSPLLTGSGNTIYF. Based on the CDR3 plus reference TRBV28 and TRBJ1-3, the full variable domain is DVKVTQSSRYLVKRTGEKVFLECVQDMDHENMFWYRQDPGLGLRLIYFSYDVKMKEKGDIPEGYSVSREKKERFSLILESASTNQTSMYLCASSPLLTGSGNTIYFGEGSWLTVV.

This clonotype was found many times. This CDR3 reads CASSLDGSGRAVGETQYF. CDR3 nucleotide sequence: TGTGCCAGCAGCTTAGACGGTAGCGGGAGGGCCGTCGGGGAGACCCAGTACTTC. The gene calls are TRBV7-9 and TRBJ2-5, with TRBD2 matching over 11 bases. The CDR3 runs 18 residues. Germline V gives CDR1 SEHNR, CDR2 FQNEAQ (reference sequence). J lost 5 bases, V lost 1 base, and 12 bases had no gene match.